Presented here are 8 T cell receptor beta chains from one specimen sequenced in a study of HIV-infected patients and healthy controls. Whole blood was used without fractionation, so all unsorted peripheral T cells were included. cDNA was made from about 510 ng RNA using alpha and beta constant primers. Separate chain-specific third strand synthesis with multiplexing indices produced the alpha and beta libraries. TCRdb fed the 5' RACE reads into MiXCR, producing one record per CDR3 protein. The data contain around 19,000 distinct CDR3 sequences, almost 9% of them singletons. Sequencing was done on a sample of blood. The receptors derive from an adult in good health.

This clonotype was found a few times. This chain joins TRBV9 and TRBJ2-1, with 9 bases matching TRBD2. The CDR3 contains 16 residues. Germline values: CDR1 SGDLS, CDR2 YYNGEE. V shed 3 bases, J shed 8 bases, and the junction held 12 bases outside the gene matches. CDR3 loop: CASSATTGTSRDEQFF. The DNA of the CDR3 is TGTGCCAGCAGCGCAACTACCGGGACTAGCAGGGATGAGCAGTTCTTC.

The rearrangement joins TRBV28 to TRBJ2-7, with 14 bases fitting TRBD2. The germline gives CDR1 MDHEN, CDR2 SYDVKM. This CDR3 spans 17 amino acids. The ends lost 8 bases at V and 3 bases at J; junction bases unmatched: 12. The CDR3 loop reads CASRGPGLAGARYEQYF. In DNA form, the CDR3 reads TGTGCCAGCCGAGGACCGGGACTAGCGGGAGCTCGCTACGAGCAGTACTTC. Looking up the rest from reference TRBV28 and TRBJ2-7 gives the full variable domain: DVKVTQSSRYLVKRTGEKVFLECVQDMDHENMFWYRQDPGLGLRLIYFSYDVKMKEKGDIPEGYSVSREKKERFSLILESASTNQTSMYLCASRGPGLAGARYEQYFGPGTRLTVT.

This clonotype is deemed medium-sized. This rearrangement joins TRBV7-9 to TRBJ2-1; 12 nucleotides line up with TRBD2. The CDR3 is made up of 18 amino acids. Germline CDR1 SEHNR, CDR2 FQNEAQ (reference sequence). The J segment lost 6 bases and the V segment lost 2 bases, leaving 11 bases of the junction unmatched. The CDR3 sequence is CASSLPSGGASPGNEQFF. CDR3 nucleotides: TGTGCCAGCAGCTTACCTAGCGGGGGGGCAAGTCCCGGCAATGAGCAGTTCTTC.

This clonotype was counted ten times or more. J is TRBJ2-1 and V is TRBV5-6; 8 nucleotides agree with TRBD1. This CDR3 region has 17 residues. Germline loops: CDR1 SGHDT, CDR2 YYEEEE. Unmatched junction bases numbered 6, after V lost 1 base and J lost 0 bases. The CDR3 DNA reads as TGTGCCAGCAGCTTGCTGGGACAGGTCCTCTCCTACAATGAGCAGTTCTTC. Its protein product is CASSLLGQVLSYNEQFF.

Many counts were recorded for this clonotype. The V call is TRBV28, the J call TRBJ2-7; D remains unclear. The CDR3 covers 11 residues. Trimming shortened V by 5 bases and J by 4 bases, and 6 bases separated the two germline ends. Per the germline V gene, CDR1 is MDHEN and CDR2 is SYDVKM. CDR3 sequence reads: CASSTLYEQYF. The CDR3 bases are TGTGCCAGCAGTACACTATACGAGCAGTACTTC.

This clonotype counts as medium-sized. The V gene is TRBV7-9, the J gene TRBJ1-4, with D possibly being TRBD1 (5 bases). Trimming removed 5 bases from V and 8 bases from J, with 18 bases in between. CDR1 SEHNR and CDR2 FQNEAQ come from the germline V gene (reference sequence). This CDR3 region has 15 residues. CDR3 DNA: TGTGCCAGCAGCAAAAGACAGAAAGAGGGGGAAAAACTGTTTTTT. Its translation: CASSKRQKEGEKLFF.

This clonotype was seen only a few times. This chain connects TRBV10-3 to TRBJ1-1; a possible D gene is TRBD1 (6 bases). The V gene lost 6 bases and the J gene lost 4 bases, with 15 bases spanning the gap. This CDR3 spans 14 amino acids. From germline, CDR1 is ENHRY and CDR2 SYGVKD. The CDR3 DNA reads TGTGCCATCAGCAGCTTACAGGGATCCACTGAAGCTTTCTTT. Translating it yields CAISSLQGSTEAFF.

This clonotype occurred many times. The rearrangement links TRBV18 to TRBJ2-5, with D unclear. The V end lost 0 bases, the J end lost 5 bases, and 4 bases lay between the germline ends. The CDR3 extends over 12 amino acids. Germline CDR1 is KGHSH and CDR2 is LQKENI. The CDR3 nucleotides are TGTGCCAGCTCACCACCGGGGGAGACCCAGTACTTC. Encoded protein: CASSPPGETQYF.